This paragraph reports one T cell receptor beta chain. The antigen remains undetermined. This entry comes from a study of response to subunit inactivated influenza vaccine. The CDR3 runs to 13 residues. V was clipped by 2 bases and J by 5 bases, with 7 bases between them. Germline CDR1 and CDR2: LNHDA and SQIVND (reference sequence). MiXCR, applied by TCRdb to the RT-PCR reads, yields one record per CDR3 protein. The sample includes approximately 200,000 distinct CDR3 sequences, roughly 14% of them seen just once. General study results and limits: Seasonal influenza vaccination, on each occasion, was suggested by the authors to recruit few new T cells.

This receptor was obtained from a middle-aged man who received an inactivated influenza vaccine. Here the sequenced sample was CD8+ T cells sorted from PBMCs, taken approximately 5 days after vaccination. The genes are TRBV19 and TRBJ2-1; D is unclear. Here the CDR3 reads CASSITSNNEQFF. The CDR3 DNA follows: TGTGCCAGTAGTATAACAAGCAACAATGAGCAGTTCTTC.